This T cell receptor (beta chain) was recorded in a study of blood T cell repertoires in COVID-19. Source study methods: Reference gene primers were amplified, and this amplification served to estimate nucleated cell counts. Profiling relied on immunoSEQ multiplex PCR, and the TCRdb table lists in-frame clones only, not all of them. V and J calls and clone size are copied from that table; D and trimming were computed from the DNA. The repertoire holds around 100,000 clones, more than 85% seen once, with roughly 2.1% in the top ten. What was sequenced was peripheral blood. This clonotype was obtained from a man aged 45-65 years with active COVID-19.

CDR3 in DNA: TGCAGCTCCAAGGGGGCAAGCGGCACTGAAGCTTTCTTT. This codes for CSSKGASGTEAFF. The chain links TRBV29-1 to TRBJ1-1; the match to TRBD1 covers 7 bases. The CDR3 is 13 residues long. Trimming at V came to 8 bases and at J to 4 bases, leaving 10 bases not matched to a gene. CDR1 and CDR2 (germline): SQVTM, ANQGSEA. The complete variable domain, with remaining parts taken from reference TRBV29-1 and TRBJ1-1, reads SAVISQKPSRDICQRGTSLTIQCQVDSQVTMMFWYRQQPGQSLTLIATANQGSEATYESGFVIDKFPISRPNLTFSTLTVSNMSPEDSSIYLCSSKGASGTEAFFGQGTRLTVV.